The 4 T cell receptor beta chains below all came from one sample that was sequenced in a study of sequential checkpoint blockade in melanoma. Profiled with immunoSEQ multiplex PCR; TCRdb holds only in-frame clones, not every one. Among some 18,000 clones listed, 65% to 75% were seen once. The treatment here: randomized to nivolumab then ipilimumab (arm A) or the reverse (arm B). The source was tumor tissue (inferred from file names), collected from a patient given nivolumab and ipilimumab in sequence. These receptors came from a human donor with melanoma.

The chain recombines TRBV30 with TRBJ2-5; D remains ambiguous. Trimming took 4 bases from V and 1 from J, leaving 16 bases between them. The CDR3 covers 15 residues. Germline V gene lookup returns CDR1 GTSNPN and CDR2 SVGIG (reference sequence). CDR3 nucleotide sequence: TGTGCCTGGATAACGTCGACGGAGCTCCAAGAGACCCAGTACTTC. It codes for CAWITSTELQETQYF. Filled out from reference TRBV30 and TRBJ2-5, the complete variable domain reads SQTIHQWPATLVQPVGSPLSLECTVEGTSNPNLYWYRQAAGRGLQLLFYSVGIGQISSEVPQNLSASRPQDRQFILSSKKLLLSDSGFYLCAWITSTELQETQYFGPGTRLLVL.

This rearrangement joins TRBV11-3 to TRBJ1-1; 8 bases line up with TRBD1. Germline V CDR1 and CDR2: SGHNT, YENEEA. V lost 4 bases and J lost 5; bases outside the gene matches: 6. This CDR3 contains 14 residues. DNA for the CDR3: TGTGCCAGCAGCTCCGGACAGGGTGGTACTGAAGCTTTCTTT. Residues: CASSSGQGGTEAFF.

V gene TRBV7-6 combines with J gene TRBJ2-2, with TRBD1 matching over 7 bases. Unmatched junction bases numbered 16, after V lost 2 bases and J lost 4 bases. This CDR3 region has 19 residues. Per the germline V gene, CDR1 is SGHVS and CDR2 is FNYEAQ. The chain's CDR3 is CASSLTPQLTGLATGELFF. The CDR3 nucleotides are TGTGCCAGCAGCTTAACACCACAGCTGACAGGGTTGGCCACCGGGGAGCTGTTTTTT.

This clone has only one observation. V gene TRBV30 combines with J gene TRBJ2-7, with D possibly matching TRBD2 (6 bases). The ends were cut back, 1 base at V and 7 bases at J, with 17 bases in the middle. Germline-derived CDR1 and CDR2 are GTSNPN and SVGIG (reference sequence). CDR3 length: 14 residues. The CDR3 region has the DNA TGTGCCTGGAGTGAGGACTGGGGAGGTGGAGAGCAGTACTTC. Translated, it gives CAWSEDWGGGEQYF.